This TCR beta chain derives from a study of esophageal squamous cell carcinoma tumors (dated by TCRdb to the early 2020s). Broadly, across the study: Patients were split into immuno relation high and low groups by principal component analysis with K-means clustering of immunohistochemical T-cell and checkpoint marker values. In Japan, approximately 53 patients with esophageal squamous cell carcinoma who were treated surgically made up the wider cohort, which included approximately 20 high and 32 low immuno relation cases. TCR sequencing was performed on 10 or so patients, consisting of five randomly selected high immuno relation cases and five background-matched low immuno relation cases. Across the roughly 10 cases, 1,671,742 TCRalpha and over a million TCRbeta total reads were obtained, of which roughly 32,000 and 35,000 were unique. The purpose of the study was to evaluate TCR repertoire diversity and shared TCR repertoires of T cells in the tumor environment of esophageal squamous cell carcinoma.

What the work shows at the level of the full study, not this receptor alone: Over 26 TRAV|TRAJ and approximately 24 TRBV|TRBJ combinations appeared shared among high immuno relation cases, including TRAV13-1|TRAJ22 and TRBV7-9|TRBJ2-7. TCR repertoire analysis included only a few cases, and CDR3 clonotype-level investigation was not performed. No difference in total TCR repertoire counts was observed between groups, whereas significant repertoire counts were found to be higher in the high immuno relation group. Because TCRalpha and TCRbeta chains were sequenced separately, chain pairing and recognized antigens remained unknown. Given the large variation in the TCRalphabeta repertoire, the shared V|J recombination candidates might have been chosen by chance. A single dominant TCRalpha VJ recombination with apparently reduced TCRalpha diversity was observed in three of the 10 cases.

The germline V gene (reference sequence) provides CDR1 SEHNR and CDR2 FQNEAQ. The CDR3 contains 16 residues, cysteine and phenylalanine counted. CDR3 DNA only is kept here, 48 bases in frame from base 1. Trimming removed 6 bases from V and 0 bases from J; the gene matches leave 8 bases unexplained. Anyone who had received neoadjuvant chemotherapy or who was missing clinical information was not enrolled. The TCR-sequenced cases shown were male, and subtotal esophagectomy with 2- or 3-field lymphadenectomy was performed in the TCR-sequenced cases shown. RNA was isolated from bulk tumor tissue sections using a Qiagen AllPrep kit, and no T-cell sorting was performed. Until RNA extraction, small sections of tumor tissue removed at surgery were kept in RNAlater reagent at -80 degrees C. Within its sample, this clonotype is medium-sized (0.01 to 0.1%). Its target antigen remains unknown. The input lacks base qualities; no much larger clone sits a single base away.

The library was obtained by 5' RACE. PCR with KAPA HiFi used TCRalpha or TCRbeta constant-region primers plus a P20EA primer, followed by nested second PCR with CA2 or CB2. Amplification of TCR genes was performed by unbiased adaptor ligation RT-PCR, in which reverse transcription was carried out with Superscript III and a polyT18-containing BSL-18E primer. Following second-strand synthesis and blunting, the P10EA/P20EA adaptor was ligated to the 5' end of the cDNA, and NotI digestion was then performed. The first and second PCRs ran around 20 cycles of 98°C for 20 s, 65°C for 30 s and 72°C for 1 min. The Nextera XT Index kit v2 Set A was used to index the amplicons, which were pooled in equimolar amounts and quantified with a Qubit 2.0 Fluorometer. Sequencing used the Illumina MiSeq platform with 2x300 bp paired-end reads. The original pipeline was this. V and J genes were assigned to reads on the basis of highest identity to IMGT reference sequences using Repertoire Genesis software ver.1.0. CDR3 was defined from Cys104 to Phe118 plus Gly119 and translated, and unique sequence reads were defined by distinct V, J and CDR3 amino acids. Shared V|J combinations were selected as significant in both a Fisher's exact test in edgeR and a Mann Whitney U test. Repertoire dissimilarity index was computed with the R rdi package after removing singletons and bootstrapping 500 repertoire combinations. TCRdb handled the public reads itself, with Q25 trimming in fastp and clone calling in MiXCR, and kept productive beta chains. Each entry merges the rows of one CDR3 protein and shows their most common DNA and genes. The V and J calls follow TCRdb's processing rather than the paper's. For this sample there are roughly 5,300 distinct CDR3 sequences; about 20% appear just once. Of the sample, less than 40% falls within the top ten clones.

Sequencing input: tumor tissue. This sequence uses TRBV7-9 and TRBJ2-3; 8 central bases correspond to TRBD2. This TCR was recovered from a man aged 45 to 85 with esophageal squamous cell carcinoma. This receptor carries the CDR3 CASRRGAGESTDTQYF. The bases read TGTGCCAGCAGGCGGGGAGCGGGAGAAAGCACAGATACGCAGTATTTT.